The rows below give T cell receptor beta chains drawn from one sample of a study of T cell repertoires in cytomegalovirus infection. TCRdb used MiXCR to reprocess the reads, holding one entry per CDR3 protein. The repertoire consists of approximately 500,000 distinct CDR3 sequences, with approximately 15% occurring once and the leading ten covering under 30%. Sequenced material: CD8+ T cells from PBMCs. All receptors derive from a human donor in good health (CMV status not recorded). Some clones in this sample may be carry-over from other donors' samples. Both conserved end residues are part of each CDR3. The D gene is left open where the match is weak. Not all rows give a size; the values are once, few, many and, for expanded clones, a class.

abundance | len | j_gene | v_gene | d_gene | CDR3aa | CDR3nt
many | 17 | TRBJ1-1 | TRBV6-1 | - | CASSTYGISSGRTEAFF | TGTGCCAGCAGCACTTACGGGATCTCGTCGGGGAGAACTGAAGCTTTCTTT
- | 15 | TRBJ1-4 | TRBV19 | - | CASSPPEGIVEKLFF | TGTGCCAGTTCCCCACCGGAGGGAATAGTTGAAAAACTGTTTTTT
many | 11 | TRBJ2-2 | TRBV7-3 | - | CASGGAGELFF | TGTGCCAGTGGGGGAGCCGGGGAGCTGTTTTTT
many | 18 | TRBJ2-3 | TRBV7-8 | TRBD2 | CASSPNFGLAGGKDTQYF | TGTGCCAGCAGCCCCAATTTTGGACTAGCGGGGGGCAAAGATACGCAGTATTTT
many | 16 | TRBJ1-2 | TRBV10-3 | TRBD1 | CAISEFVRDSLYGYTF | TGTGCCATCAGTGAGTTTGTCCGGGACAGCCTCTATGGCTACACCTTC
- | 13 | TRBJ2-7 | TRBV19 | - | CATHGEGNYEQYF | TGTGCCACCCACGGGGAAGGGAACTACGAGCAGTACTTC
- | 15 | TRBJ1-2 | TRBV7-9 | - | CASSRGRGGYYGYTF | TGTGCCAGCAGCCGAGGTAGGGGAGGATACTATGGCTACACCTTC
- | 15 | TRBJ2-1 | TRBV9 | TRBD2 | CASSPPGGFYNEQFF | TGTGCCAGCAGTCCCCCCGGGGGGTTTTACAATGAGCAGTTCTTC
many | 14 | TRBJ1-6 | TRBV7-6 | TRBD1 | CASSRTGNNSPLHF | TGTGCCAGCAGCCGGACAGGGAATAATTCACCCCTCCACTTT
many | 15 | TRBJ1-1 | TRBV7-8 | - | CASSFSQGGNTEAFF | TGTGCCAGCAGCTTTTCACAAGGGGGGAACACTGAAGCTTTCTTT
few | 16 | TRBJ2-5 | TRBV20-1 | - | CSASPPYLQHQETQYF | TGCAGTGCCTCGCCCCCGTACTTACAGCACCAAGAGACCCAGTACTTC
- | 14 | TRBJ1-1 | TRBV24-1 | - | CATSVGGLNTEAFF | TGTGCCACCAGTGTGGGGGGTCTGAACACTGAAGCTTTCTTT
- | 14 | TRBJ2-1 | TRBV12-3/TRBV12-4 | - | CASISGRGDNEQFF | TGTGCCAGCATATCGGGCAGGGGGGACAATGAGCAGTTCTTC
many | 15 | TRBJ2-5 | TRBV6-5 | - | CASSYGGTSQETQYF | TGTGCCAGCAGTTACGGCGGCACTTCCCAAGAGACCCAGTACTTC
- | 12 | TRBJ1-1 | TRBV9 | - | CASSVGGAGPFF | TGTGCCAGCAGCGTGGGGGGGGCTGGACCTTTCTTT
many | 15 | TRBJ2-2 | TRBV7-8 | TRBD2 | CASSLTSGRTGELFF | TGTGCCAGCAGCCTGACTAGCGGGAGAACCGGGGAGCTGTTTTTT
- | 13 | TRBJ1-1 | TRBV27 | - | CASGTVEGTEAFF | TGTGCCAGCGGGACGGTGGAAGGCACTGAAGCTTTCTTT
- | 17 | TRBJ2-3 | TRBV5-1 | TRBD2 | CASTPLGGLAGRDTQYF | TGCGCCAGCACCCCCCTAGGAGGACTAGCGGGGAGGGATACGCAGTATTTT
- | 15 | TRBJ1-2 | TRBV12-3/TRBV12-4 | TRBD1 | CASTPFRDSNYGYTF | TGTGCCAGCACTCCTTTTCGGGACAGCAACTATGGCTACACCTTC
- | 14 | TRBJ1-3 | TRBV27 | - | CASKGKLSGNTIYF | TGTGCCAGCAAAGGGAAGTTGAGCGGAAACACCATATATTTT
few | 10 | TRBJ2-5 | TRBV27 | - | CATPQETQYF | TGTGCCACCCCACAAGAGACCCAGTACTTC
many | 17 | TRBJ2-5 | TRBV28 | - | CASSFAPPAVGQETQYF | TGTGCCAGCAGTTTTGCACCTCCAGCGGTGGGCCAAGAGACCCAGTACTTC
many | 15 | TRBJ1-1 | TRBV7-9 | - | CASSLGEGGNTEAFF | TGTGCCAGCAGCTTAGGAGAGGGAGGGAACACTGAAGCTTTCTTT
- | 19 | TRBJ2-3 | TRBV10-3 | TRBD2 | CAISEPGLAGGASTDTQYF | TGTGCCATCAGTGAGCCCGGACTAGCGGGGGGGGCTAGCACAGATACGCAGTATTTT
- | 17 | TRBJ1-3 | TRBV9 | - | CASSVEGRPTSGNTIYF | TGTGCCAGCAGCGTAGAGGGCAGGCCTACCTCTGGAAACACCATATATTTT
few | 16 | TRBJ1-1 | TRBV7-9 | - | CASSSSLAGTNTEAFF | TGTGCCAGCAGCTCTTCTCTGGCAGGGACGAACACTGAAGCTTTCTTT
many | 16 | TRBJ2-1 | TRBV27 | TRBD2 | CASGLRGRAGPDEQFF | TGTGCCAGCGGTCTTCGAGGGAGGGCCGGTCCGGATGAGCAGTTCTTC
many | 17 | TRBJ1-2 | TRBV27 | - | CASSEKRPSWGANGYTF | TGTGCCAGCAGTGAAAAACGACCGTCTTGGGGTGCTAATGGCTACACCTTC
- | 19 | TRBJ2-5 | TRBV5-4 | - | CASSLVRWRVPGDQETQYF | TGTGCCAGCAGCTTGGTCCGTTGGCGGGTACCGGGGGATCAAGAGACCCAGTACTTC
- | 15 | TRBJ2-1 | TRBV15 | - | CATSKVGVLGNEQFF | TGTGCCACCAGCAAAGTCGGGGTTTTGGGAAATGAGCAGTTCTTC
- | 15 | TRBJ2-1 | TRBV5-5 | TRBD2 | CASSGGTSGHNEQFF | TGTGCCAGCAGCGGCGGGACTAGCGGCCACAATGAGCAGTTCTTC
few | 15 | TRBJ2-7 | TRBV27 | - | CASSLSQEGAYEQYF | TGTGCCAGCAGTTTAAGTCAAGAGGGGGCCTACGAGCAGTACTTC
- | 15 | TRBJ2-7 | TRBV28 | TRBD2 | CASSLSGRPPYEQYF | TGTGCCAGCAGTCTTAGCGGGAGGCCCCCCTACGAGCAGTACTTC
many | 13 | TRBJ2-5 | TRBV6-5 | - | CASTPGSQETQYF | TGTGCCAGCACCCCGGGGAGCCAAGAGACCCAGTACTTC
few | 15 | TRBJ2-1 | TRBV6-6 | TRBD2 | CASSYSAREIDEQFF | TGTGCCAGCAGTTACTCGGCGCGGGAGATCGATGAGCAGTTCTTC
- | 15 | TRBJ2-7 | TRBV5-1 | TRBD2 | CASSLKEREGDEQYF | TGCGCCAGCAGCTTGAAAGAGCGGGAGGGCGACGAGCAGTACTTC
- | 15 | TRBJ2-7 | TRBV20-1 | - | CSAVGGGMSSYEQYF | TGCAGTGCTGTGGGAGGGGGAATGAGCTCCTACGAGCAGTACTTC
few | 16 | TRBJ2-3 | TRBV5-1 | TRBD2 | CASSPRAGDDRDTQYF | TGCGCCAGCAGCCCCCGAGCGGGGGATGATAGAGATACGCAGTATTTT
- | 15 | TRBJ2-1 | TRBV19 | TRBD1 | CASSWDRVVNNEQFF | TGTGCCAGTAGTTGGGACAGGGTAGTCAACAATGAGCAGTTCTTC
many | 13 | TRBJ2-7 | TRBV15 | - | CATSRGRSYEQYF | TGTGCCACCAGCAGAGGTCGGAGCTACGAGCAGTACTTC
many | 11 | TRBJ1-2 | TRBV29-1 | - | CSSRQTDGYTF | TGCAGCTCCCGACAGACAGATGGCTACACCTTC
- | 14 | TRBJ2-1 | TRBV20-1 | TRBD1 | CSARGDRVPGEQFF | TGCAGTGCTAGAGGGGACAGGGTGCCTGGTGAGCAGTTCTTC
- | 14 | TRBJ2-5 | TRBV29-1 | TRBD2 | CSVEASGYEETQYF | TGCAGCGTTGAGGCTAGCGGATATGAAGAGACCCAGTACTTC
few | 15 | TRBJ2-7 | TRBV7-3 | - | CASSLTSAGWHEQYF | TGTGCCAGCAGCTTAACGTCGGCAGGGTGGCACGAGCAGTACTTC
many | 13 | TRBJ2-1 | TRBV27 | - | CASSYMPRDEQFF | TGTGCCAGCAGTTACATGCCACGGGATGAGCAGTTCTTC